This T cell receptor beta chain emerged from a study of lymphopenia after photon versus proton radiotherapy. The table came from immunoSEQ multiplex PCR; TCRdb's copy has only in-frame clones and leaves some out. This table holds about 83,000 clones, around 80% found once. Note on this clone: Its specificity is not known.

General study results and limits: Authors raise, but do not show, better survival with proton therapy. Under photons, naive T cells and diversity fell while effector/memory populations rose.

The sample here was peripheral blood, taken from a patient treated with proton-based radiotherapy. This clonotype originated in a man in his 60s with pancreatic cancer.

CDR3: CASSQDPGTSGRANPDTQYF. Here the CDR3 DNA reads TGCGCCAGCAGCCAAGACCCCGGGACTAGCGGGAGGGCCAACCCAGATACGCAGTATTTT. This rearrangement joins TRBV4-1 to TRBJ2-3; TRBD2 agrees at 16 bases. Germline CDR1 reads MGHRA; CDR2 reads YSYEKL. The ends lost 0 bases at V and 4 bases at J; junction bases unmatched: 10. This CDR3 has 20 residues.